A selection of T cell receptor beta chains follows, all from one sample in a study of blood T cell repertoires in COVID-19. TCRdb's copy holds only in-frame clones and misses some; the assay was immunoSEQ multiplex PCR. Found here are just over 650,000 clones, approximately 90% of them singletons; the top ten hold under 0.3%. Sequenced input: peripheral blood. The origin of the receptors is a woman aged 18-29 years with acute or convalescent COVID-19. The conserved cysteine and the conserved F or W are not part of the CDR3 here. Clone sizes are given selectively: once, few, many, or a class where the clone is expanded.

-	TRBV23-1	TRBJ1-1	ASNTTPDNTEAF
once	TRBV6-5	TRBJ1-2	ASSYAGASGYT
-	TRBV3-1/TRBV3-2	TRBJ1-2	ASSQVGGAITNYGYT
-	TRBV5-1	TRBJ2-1	ASSQKTAGLVNNEQF
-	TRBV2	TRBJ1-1	ASSRDRGNTEAF
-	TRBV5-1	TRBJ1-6	ASSSTGDNSPLH
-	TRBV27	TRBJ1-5	ASSPNRGPNQPQH
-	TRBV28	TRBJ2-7	ASSLWGGTGLYEQY
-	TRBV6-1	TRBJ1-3	ASSEVPGTARRDTIY
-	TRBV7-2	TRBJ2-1	ASQAASGSSYNEQF
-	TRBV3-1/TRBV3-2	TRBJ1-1	ASSQQPGGAF
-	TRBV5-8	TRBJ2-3	ASTIGTSGGGTDTQY
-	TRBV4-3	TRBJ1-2	ASSHAPDGQSLFGYT
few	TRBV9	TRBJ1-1	ASSATGRAVTEAF
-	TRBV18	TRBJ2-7	ASSPGTGSEQY
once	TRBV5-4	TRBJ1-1	ASSRNGQGFTEAF
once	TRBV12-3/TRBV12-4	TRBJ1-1	ASSLRGNTEAF
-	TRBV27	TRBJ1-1	ASSLYGGMDTEAF
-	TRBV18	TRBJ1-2	ASSDRLTPSYT
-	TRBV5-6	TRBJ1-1	ASSSGTWLAATEAF
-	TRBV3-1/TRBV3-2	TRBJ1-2	ASSQGRRTGYGYT
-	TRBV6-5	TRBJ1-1	ASSYREGTEAF
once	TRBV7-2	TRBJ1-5	ASSLGDRVSQPQH
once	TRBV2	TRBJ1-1	ASSSRQGANTEAF
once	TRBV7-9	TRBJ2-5	ASSFGSKETQY
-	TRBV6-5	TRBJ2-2	ASRTSLVGELF
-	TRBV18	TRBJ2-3	ASSPSGTGRTDTQY
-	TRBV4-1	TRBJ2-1	ASSQVRGGGNEQF
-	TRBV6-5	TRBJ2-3	ASSYSRLAGTDTQY
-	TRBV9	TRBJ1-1	ASSVSGGSEAF
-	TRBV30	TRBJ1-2	AWTLGDRNRGYT
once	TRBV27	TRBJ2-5	ASRSSVWLETQY
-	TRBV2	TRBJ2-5	ASSEARTGGNSETQY
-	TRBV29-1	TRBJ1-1	SAGGGQKGAGLWGTEAF
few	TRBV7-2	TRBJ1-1	ASSWDREAEAF
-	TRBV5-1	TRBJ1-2	ASSLEGGDYGYT
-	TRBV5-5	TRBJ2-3	ASSLQDTQY
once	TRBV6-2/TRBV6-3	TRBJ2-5	ASSATSGNQETQY
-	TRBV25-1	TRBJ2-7	ASSEFRDTGKVEQY